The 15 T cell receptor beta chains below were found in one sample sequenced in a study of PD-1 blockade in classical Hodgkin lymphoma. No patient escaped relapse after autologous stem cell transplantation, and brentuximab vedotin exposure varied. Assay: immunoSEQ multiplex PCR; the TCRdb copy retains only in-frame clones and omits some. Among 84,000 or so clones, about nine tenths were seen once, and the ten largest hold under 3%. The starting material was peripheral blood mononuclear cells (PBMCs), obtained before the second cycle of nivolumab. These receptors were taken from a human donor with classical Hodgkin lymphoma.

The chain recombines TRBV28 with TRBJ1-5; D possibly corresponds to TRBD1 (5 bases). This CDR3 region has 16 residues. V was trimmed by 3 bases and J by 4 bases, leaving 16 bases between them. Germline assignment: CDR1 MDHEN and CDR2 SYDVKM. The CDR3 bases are TGTGCCAGCAGTTTTTCCCTTCCGGGACCTAATCAGCCCCAGCATTTT. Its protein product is CASSFSLPGPNQPQHF.

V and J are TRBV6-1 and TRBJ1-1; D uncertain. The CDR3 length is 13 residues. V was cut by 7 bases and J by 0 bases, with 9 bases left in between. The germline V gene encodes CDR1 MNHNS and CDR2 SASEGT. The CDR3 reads CASTRPVNTEAFF. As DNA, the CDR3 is TGTGCCAGCACCAGGCCTGTGAACACTGAAGCTTTCTTT.

The CDR3 loop is CASSYSKERNSYEQYF. The CDR3, as DNA: TGTGCCAGCAGTTACTCAAAGGAAAGGAACTCCTACGAGCAGTACTTC. The V call is TRBV6-6, the J call TRBJ2-7; D gene ambiguous. Trimming shortened V by 0 bases and J by 0 bases, and 12 bases separated the two germline ends. The CDR3 extends over 16 amino acids. Germline V CDR1 and CDR2: MNHNY, SVGAGI (reference sequence).

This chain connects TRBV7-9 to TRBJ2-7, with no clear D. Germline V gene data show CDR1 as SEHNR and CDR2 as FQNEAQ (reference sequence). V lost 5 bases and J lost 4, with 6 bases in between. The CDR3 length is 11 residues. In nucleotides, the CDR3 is TGTGCCAGCAGCCTAGAGTACGAGCAGTACTTC. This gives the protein CASSLEYEQYF.

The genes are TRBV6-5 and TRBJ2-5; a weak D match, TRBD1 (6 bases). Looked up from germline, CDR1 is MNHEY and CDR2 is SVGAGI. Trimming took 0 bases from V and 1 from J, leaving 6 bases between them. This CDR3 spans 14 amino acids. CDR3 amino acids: CASSYSTGQETQYF. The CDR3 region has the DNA TGTGCCAGCAGTTACTCGACAGGCCAAGAGACCCAGTACTTC.

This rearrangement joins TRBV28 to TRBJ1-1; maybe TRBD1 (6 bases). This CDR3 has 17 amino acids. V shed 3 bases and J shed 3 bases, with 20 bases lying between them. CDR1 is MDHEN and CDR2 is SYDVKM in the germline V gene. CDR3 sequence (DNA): TGTGCCAGCAGTTTTCCGTTAGGAGGGGGGTGGGACACTGAAGCTTTCTTT. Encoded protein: CASSFPLGGGWDTEAFF. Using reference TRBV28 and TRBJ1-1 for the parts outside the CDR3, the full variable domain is DVKVTQSSRYLVKRTGEKVFLECVQDMDHENMFWYRQDPGLGLRLIYFSYDVKMKEKGDIPEGYSVSREKKERFSLILESASTNQTSMYLCASSFPLGGGWDTEAFFGQGTRLTVV.

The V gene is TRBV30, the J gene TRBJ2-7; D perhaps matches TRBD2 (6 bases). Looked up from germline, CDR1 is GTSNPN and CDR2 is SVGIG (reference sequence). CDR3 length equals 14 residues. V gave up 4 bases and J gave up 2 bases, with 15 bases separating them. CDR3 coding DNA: TGTGCCTGGACCCTGACTAGTTCCACCTACGAGCAGTACTTC. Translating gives CAWTLTSSTYEQYF. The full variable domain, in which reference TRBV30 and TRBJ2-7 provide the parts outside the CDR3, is SQTIHQWPATLVQPVGSPLSLECTVEGTSNPNLYWYRQAAGRGLQLLFYSVGIGQISSEVPQNLSASRPQDRQFILSSKKLLLSDSGFYLCAWTLTSSTYEQYFGPGTRLTVT.

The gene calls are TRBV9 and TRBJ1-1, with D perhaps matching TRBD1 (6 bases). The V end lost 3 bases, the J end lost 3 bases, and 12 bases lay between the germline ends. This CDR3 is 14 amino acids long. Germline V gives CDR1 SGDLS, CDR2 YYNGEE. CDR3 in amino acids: CASSDGQLDTEAFF. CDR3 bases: TGTGCCAGCAGCGATGGACAGCTGGACACTGAAGCTTTCTTT.

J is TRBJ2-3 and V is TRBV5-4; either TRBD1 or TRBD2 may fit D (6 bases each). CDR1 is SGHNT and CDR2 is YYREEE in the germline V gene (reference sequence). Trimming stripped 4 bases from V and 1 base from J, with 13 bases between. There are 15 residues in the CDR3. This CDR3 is CASSVEGGGTDTQYF. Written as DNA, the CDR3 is TGTGCCAGCAGCGTGGAGGGGGGCGGCACAGATACGCAGTATTTT.

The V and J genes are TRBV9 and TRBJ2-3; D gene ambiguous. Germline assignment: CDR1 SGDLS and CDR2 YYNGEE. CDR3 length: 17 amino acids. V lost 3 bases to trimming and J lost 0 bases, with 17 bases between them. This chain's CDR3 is CASSAQLGAASTDTQYF. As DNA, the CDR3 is TGTGCCAGCAGCGCTCAGTTGGGCGCCGCTAGCACAGATACGCAGTATTTT.

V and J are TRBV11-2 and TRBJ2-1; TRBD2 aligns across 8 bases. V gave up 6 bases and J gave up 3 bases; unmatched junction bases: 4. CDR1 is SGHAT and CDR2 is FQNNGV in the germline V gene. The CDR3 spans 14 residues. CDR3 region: CASSFSGVYNEQFF. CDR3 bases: TGTGCCAGCAGTTTTAGCGGGGTCTACAATGAGCAGTTCTTC.

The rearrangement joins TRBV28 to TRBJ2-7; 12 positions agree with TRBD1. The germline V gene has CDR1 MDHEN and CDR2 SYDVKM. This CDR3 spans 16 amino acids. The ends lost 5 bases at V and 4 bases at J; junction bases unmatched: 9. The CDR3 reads CASSLGTGGGFYEQYF. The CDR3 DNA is TGTGCCAGCAGTCTGGGGACAGGGGGCGGCTTTTACGAGCAGTACTTC.

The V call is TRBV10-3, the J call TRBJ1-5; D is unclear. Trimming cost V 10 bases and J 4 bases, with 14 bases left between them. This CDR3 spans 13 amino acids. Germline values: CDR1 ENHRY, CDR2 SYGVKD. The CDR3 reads CASHAQINQPQHF. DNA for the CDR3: TGTGCCAGCCACGCACAGATTAATCAGCCCCAGCATTTT.

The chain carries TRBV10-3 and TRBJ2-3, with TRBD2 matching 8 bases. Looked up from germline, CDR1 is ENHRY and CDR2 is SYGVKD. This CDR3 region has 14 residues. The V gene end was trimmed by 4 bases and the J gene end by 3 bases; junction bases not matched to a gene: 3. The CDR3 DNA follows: TGTGCCATCAGTGCCTTAGCGGGGACAGATACGCAGTATTTT. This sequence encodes CAISALAGTDTQYF.

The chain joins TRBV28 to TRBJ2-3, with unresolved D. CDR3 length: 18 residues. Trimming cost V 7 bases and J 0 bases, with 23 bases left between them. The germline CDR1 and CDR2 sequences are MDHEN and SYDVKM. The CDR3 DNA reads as TGTGCCAGCATCCCACAGTGGGCAGGCCCCAAAAGCACAGATACGCAGTATTTT. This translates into CASIPQWAGPKSTDTQYF.